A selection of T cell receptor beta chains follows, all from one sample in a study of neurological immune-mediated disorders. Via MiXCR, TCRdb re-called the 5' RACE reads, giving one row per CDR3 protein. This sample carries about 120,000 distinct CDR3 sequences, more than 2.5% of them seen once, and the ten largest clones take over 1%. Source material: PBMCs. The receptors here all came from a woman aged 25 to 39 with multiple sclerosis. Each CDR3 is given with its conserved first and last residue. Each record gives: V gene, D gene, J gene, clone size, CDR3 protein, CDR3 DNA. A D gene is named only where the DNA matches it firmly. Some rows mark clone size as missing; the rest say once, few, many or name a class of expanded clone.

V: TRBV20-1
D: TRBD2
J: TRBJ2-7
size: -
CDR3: CSASGTSGNYEQYF
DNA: TGCAGTGCTTCCGGGACTAGCGGGAACTACGAGCAGTACTTC

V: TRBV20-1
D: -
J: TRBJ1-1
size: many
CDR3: CSAEGHAEAFF
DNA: TGCAGTGCTGAAGGTCATGCTGAAGCTTTCTTT

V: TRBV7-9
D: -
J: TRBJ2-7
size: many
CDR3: CASSLPTSEQYF
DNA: TGTGCCAGCAGCTTACCTACGAGTGAGCAGTACTTC

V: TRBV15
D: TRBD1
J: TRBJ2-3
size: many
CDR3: CATSRRTGGEDTQYF
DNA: TGTGCCACCAGCAGAAGGACAGGGGGCGAAGATACGCAGTATTTT

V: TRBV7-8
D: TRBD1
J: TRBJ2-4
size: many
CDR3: CASSHDRGIQYF
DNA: TGTGCCAGCAGCCACGACAGGGGCATTCAGTACTTC

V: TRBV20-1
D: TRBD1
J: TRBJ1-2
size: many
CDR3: CSARTGQGGSGYTF
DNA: TGCAGTGCTAGAACGGGACAGGGGGGGTCTGGCTACACCTTC

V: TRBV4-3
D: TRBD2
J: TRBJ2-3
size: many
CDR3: CASSPRTSGGADTQYF
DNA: TGCGCCAGCAGCCCCCGGACTAGCGGGGGGGCAGATACGCAGTATTTT

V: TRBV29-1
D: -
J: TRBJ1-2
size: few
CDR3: CSAVGGGDYGYTF
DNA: TGCAGCGCTGTCGGTGGGGGCGACTATGGCTACACCTTC

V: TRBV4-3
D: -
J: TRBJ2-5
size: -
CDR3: CASSQDRVSETQYF
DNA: TGCGCCAGCAGCCAAGACAGGGTATCAGAGACCCAGTACTTC

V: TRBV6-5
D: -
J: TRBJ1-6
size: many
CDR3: CASSSHNPSYNSPLHF
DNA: TGTGCCAGCAGTTCACATAACCCCTCCTATAATTCACCCCTCCACTTT

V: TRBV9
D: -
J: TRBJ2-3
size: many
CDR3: CASSLSQAGAFATGTQYF
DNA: TGTGCCAGCAGCCTAAGCCAGGCAGGAGCCTTCGCCACGGGTACGCAGTATTTT

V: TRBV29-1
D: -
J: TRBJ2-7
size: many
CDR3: CSVGGRTSYEQYF
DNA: TGCAGCGTTGGCGGCCGGACTTCCTACGAGCAGTACTTC

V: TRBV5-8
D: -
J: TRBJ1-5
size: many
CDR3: CASSLGGGRVNQPQHF
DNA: TGTGCCAGCAGCTTGGGAGGGGGAAGGGTCAATCAGCCCCAGCATTTT

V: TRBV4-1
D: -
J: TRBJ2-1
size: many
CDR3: CASSQGNEQFF
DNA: TGCGCCAGCAGCCAAGGTAATGAGCAGTTCTTC

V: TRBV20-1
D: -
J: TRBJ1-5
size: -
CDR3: CSASIGGSNQPQHF
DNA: TGCAGTGCTAGTATAGGTGGTAGCAATCAGCCCCAGCATTTT

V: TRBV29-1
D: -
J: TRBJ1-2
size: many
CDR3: CSVWGGARVGYTF
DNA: TGCAGCGTTTGGGGGGGGGCGCGTGTTGGCTACACCTTC

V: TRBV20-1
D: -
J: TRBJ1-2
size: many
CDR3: CSARINNYGYTF
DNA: TGCAGTGCTAGAATTAATAACTATGGCTACACCTTC

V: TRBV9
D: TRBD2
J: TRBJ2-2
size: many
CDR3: CASSALAGGPAGELFF
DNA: TGTGCCAGCAGCGCCTTAGCGGGGGGGCCGGCCGGGGAGCTGTTTTTT

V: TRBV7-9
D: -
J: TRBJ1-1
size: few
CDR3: CASSRLNTEAFF
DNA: TGTGCCAGCAGCAGGCTGAACACTGAAGCTTTCTTT

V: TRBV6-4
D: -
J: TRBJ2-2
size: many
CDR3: CASRGAGPTGELFF
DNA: TGTGCCAGCAGAGGGGCAGGACCCACCGGGGAGCTGTTTTTT

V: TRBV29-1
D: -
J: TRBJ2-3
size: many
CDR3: CSVAWGTQYF
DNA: TGCAGCGTTGCGTGGGGGACGCAGTATTTT

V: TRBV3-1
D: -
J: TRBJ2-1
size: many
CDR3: CASSPRGGRREQFF
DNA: TGTGCCAGCAGCCCTCGAGGTGGGAGAAGAGAGCAGTTCTTC

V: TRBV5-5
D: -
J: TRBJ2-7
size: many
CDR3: CASSLLLGGSEQYF
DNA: TGTGCCAGCAGCTTGTTGCTAGGGGGAAGCGAGCAGTACTTC

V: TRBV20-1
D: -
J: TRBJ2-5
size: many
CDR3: CSASQTPLAAGETQYF
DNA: TGCAGTGCTAGTCAAACCCCTCTAGCTGCCGGCGAGACCCAGTACTTC

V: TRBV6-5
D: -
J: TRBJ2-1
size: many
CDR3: CASSYSPGSYNEQFF
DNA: TGTGCCAGCAGTTACTCTCCCGGCTCCTACAATGAGCAGTTCTTC

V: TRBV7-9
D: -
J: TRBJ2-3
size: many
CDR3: CASSLTQTYGTSSTDTQYF
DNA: TGTGCCAGCAGCCTAACTCAAACCTACGGGACATCTAGCACAGATACGCAGTATTTT

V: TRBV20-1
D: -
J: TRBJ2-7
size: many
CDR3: CSARVRASYEQYF
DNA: TGCAGTGCTAGAGTACGCGCCTCCTACGAGCAGTACTTC